Given below is one T cell receptor (beta chain) in context. Both 60 Vbeta primers and 13 Jbeta primers went into the PCR. Data came from immunoSEQ multiplex PCR; TCRdb stores just in-frame clones and leaves some out. The data contain 85,000 to 110,000 clones, around 65% of them singletons. The CDR3 is 14 amino acids. V gave up 5 bases and J gave up 3 bases; unmatched junction bases: 7. Germline V gene lookup returns CDR1 KGHSH and CDR2 LQKENI. The data belong to a study of cytomegalovirus exposure and HLA in healthy donors. Sequenced input: PBMCs. The chain joins TRBV18 to TRBJ2-7; 7 positions agree with TRBD1. The TCR comes from a woman aged 50 to 60 in good health and CMV-seronegative. For the CDR3, the DNA is TGTGCCAGCTCAGACAGGGACAGCGGCTACGAGCAGTACTTC. Protein product: CASSDRDSGYEQYF.